This T cell receptor (beta chain) stems from a study of T cell clonality in common variable immunodeficiency. TCRdb's table, derived via immunoSEQ multiplex PCR, lists solely in-frame clones and lacks some. In total the sample includes about 52,000 clones, none of them seen once. Points from the study as a whole: Compared with healthy controls, CVID subjects showed increased TCRbeta clonality, mostly in about a third. T cell subpopulation sequencing would be needed to explain CVID clonality. CVID patient heterogeneity limited repertoire-clinical complication correlations.

Blood samples were heparinized, about 5 to 9 ml per donor. This clone came up many times. Its matching antigen is unknown. With the read ending 3 residues before the CDR3 end, the germline J gene is used to fill in that end. The CDR3 consists of 13 residues. Germline V gene lookup returns CDR1 KGHSH and CDR2 LQKENI. Trimming pared 5 bases from V and 3 bases from J, leaving 11 bases between. The source is a person between 18 and 75 years old in good health. Sample: peripheral blood mononuclear cells. This chain uses TRBV18 with TRBJ2-7; a weak D match, TRBD2 (6 bases). The sequenced CDR3 bases are TGTGCCAGCTCAGACGCGGGGCTCTACGAG. It codes for CASSDAGLYE. The whole CDR3 sequence reads CASSDAGLYEQYF.